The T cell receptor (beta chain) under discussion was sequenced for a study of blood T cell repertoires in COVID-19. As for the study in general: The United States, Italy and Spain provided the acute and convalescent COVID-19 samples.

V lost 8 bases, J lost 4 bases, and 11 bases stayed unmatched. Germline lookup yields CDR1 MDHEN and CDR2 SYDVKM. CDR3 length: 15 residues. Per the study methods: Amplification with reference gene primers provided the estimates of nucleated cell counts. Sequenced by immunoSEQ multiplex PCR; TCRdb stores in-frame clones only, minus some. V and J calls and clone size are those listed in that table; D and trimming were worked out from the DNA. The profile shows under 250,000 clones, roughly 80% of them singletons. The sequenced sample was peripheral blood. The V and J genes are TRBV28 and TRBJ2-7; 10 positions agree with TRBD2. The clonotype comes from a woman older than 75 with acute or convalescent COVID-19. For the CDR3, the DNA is TGTGCCAGCCTAGCGGGAGCCCTCTCGGGATACGAGCAGTACTTC. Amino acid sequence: CASLAGALSGYEQYF.